The clone carrying this T cell receptor (beta chain) occurred once. The data derive from a study of blood T cell repertoires in COVID-19. Data came from immunoSEQ multiplex PCR; TCRdb stores just in-frame clones and leaves some out. Among about 200,000 clones listed, approximately 90% were seen once. Sequenced sample: peripheral blood. This TCR was recovered from a man aged 35 to 55 with active or convalescent COVID-19.

CDR3 sequence: CASKITENTEAFF. CDR3 DNA: TGTGCCAGCAAGATTACAGAGAACACTGAAGCTTTCTTT. The genes are TRBV7-2 and TRBJ1-1; D is undetermined. The CDR3 is 13 residues long. The ends were cut back, 7 bases at V and 1 base at J, with 10 bases in the middle. Germline V gives CDR1 SGHTA, CDR2 FQGNSA.